This T cell receptor beta chain appears in the sequencing data of a study of T-cell memory formation after mild COVID-19. Constant-segment-primed 5'RACE gave TCR alpha and TCR beta cDNA libraries with sample barcodes and UMIs. One entry per CDR3 protein, called by TCRdb with MiXCR from the 5' RACE reads. The top ten hold 10% to 15% of the sample, which has about 47,000 distinct CDR3 sequences, nearly 9.5% seen once. This clonotype was seen a handful of times. V shed 2 bases and J 4 bases; nucleotides not matched to a gene: 9. This CDR3 comprises 19 residues. Germline CDR1 and CDR2: SGHTA and FQGNSA. Specimen: PBMCs or a T cell subset sorted from them (not recorded which). The chain joins TRBV7-2 to TRBJ2-1, with 15 positions matching TRBD2. This receptor was taken from an adult woman who had mild COVID-19 (a few samples of this study predate the infection). Cell type and time point are not known. The CDR3 here is CASSLRLRTSGGGYNEQFF. CDR3 coding DNA: TGTGCCAGCAGCTTACGCCTCAGGACTAGCGGGGGGGGTTACAATGAGCAGTTCTTC.